The 24 T cell receptor beta chains reported below all come from one sample, sequenced in a study of Ad26.COV2.S vaccination and SARS-CoV-2 variants. Only in-frame clones appear in the TCRdb table, and some are missing; sequencing was by immunoSEQ multiplex PCR. The sample comprises about half a million clones, around 89% of which are singletons, and over 1.5% rests with the top ten. As to treatment: some 20 received Ad26.COV2.S at low or high dose, single or two shots; about 5 received placebo; per-sample allocation not given. Samples analyzed were those drawn on day 63 after the first vaccine or placebo injection. The sample in question was peripheral blood, obtained in a trial of Ad26.COV2.S vaccine versus placebo. These receptors were collected from a person between 18 and 60 years old who received the Ad26.COV2.S COVID-19 vaccine or a placebo.

This chain connects TRBV6-2 or TRBV6-3 to TRBJ1-1; no definite D call. Germline V lookup: CDR1 MNHEY, CDR2 SVGEGT. Trimming removed 3 bases at V and 3 bases at J, with 11 bases between. The CDR3 length is 14 residues. The CDR3 reads CASSYYPGYTEAFF. Here the CDR3 DNA reads TGTGCCAGCAGTTATTATCCGGGTTACACTGAAGCTTTCTTT.

V usage is TRBV30 and J usage is TRBJ1-2, with D possibly TRBD1 on 5 matching bases. CDR3 length: 15 residues. Per germline, CDR1 GTSNPN and CDR2 SVGIG (reference sequence). The germline V and J ends were trimmed by 4 bases and 4 bases, with 19 bases remaining between them. CDR3 sequence (DNA): TGTGCCTGGACTACCCCTTCTATGGGGGGCTATGGCTACACCTTC. Its protein is CAWTTPSMGGYGYTF.

V usage is TRBV3-1 (or the pseudogene TRBV3-2) and J usage is TRBJ1-5; D ambiguous. The CDR3 runs 13 residues. In germline, CDR1 is LGHDT, CDR2 YNNKEL (reference sequence). Trimming shortened V by 5 bases and J by 4 bases, and 9 bases separated the two germline ends. In nucleotides, the CDR3 is TGTGCCAGCAGCTCTCGCGGGAATCAGCCCCAGCATTTT. Its protein product is CASSSRGNQPQHF.

The rearrangement uses TRBV30 and TRBJ1-2; 7 bases line up with TRBD1. CDR1 GTSNPN and CDR2 SVGIG come from the germline V gene (reference sequence). The junction had 6 bases not matched to a gene; V was cut back by 0 bases and J by 5 bases. This CDR3 comprises 14 residues. Written as DNA, the CDR3 is TGTGCCTGGAGTGTACGGGGGACAGCTTATGGCTACACCTTC. Its protein product is CAWSVRGTAYGYTF.

The V gene is TRBV15, the J gene TRBJ2-7; 7 positions match TRBD2. Germline CDR1 reads LNHNV; CDR2 reads YYDKDF (reference sequence). With 5 bases clipped from V and 3 bases from J, the junction kept 19 bases outside the gene matches. The CDR3 covers 18 residues. The CDR3 region is CATSGGTIGSLPGYEQYF. CDR3 nucleotides: TGTGCCACCAGCGGGGGGACTATCGGGAGTCTACCGGGCTACGAGCAGTACTTC.

V and J are TRBV3-1 (or the pseudogene TRBV3-2) and TRBJ2-2; the match to TRBD1 covers 7 bases. The CDR3 is 17 amino acids. The germline V gene has CDR1 LGHDT and CDR2 YNNKEL (reference sequence). J gave up 4 bases and V 3 bases, and 11 bases lay outside the gene matches. The CDR3 bases are TGTGCCAGCAGCCAGACAGGGCGGCCCCCCATCACCGGGGAGCTGTTTTTT. As protein: CASSQTGRPPITGELFF.

The rearrangement joins TRBV7-2 to TRBJ2-5, with 14 nucleotides matching TRBD2. CDR1 is SGHTA and CDR2 is FQGNSA in the germline V gene. J lost 2 bases, V lost 5 bases, and 7 bases had no gene match. CDR3 size: 17 residues. The CDR3 region has the DNA TGTGCCAGCAGCAAAGGACTAGCGGGGGGTCGACAAGAGACCCAGTACTTC. Translation gives CASSKGLAGGRQETQYF.

This clone has just one count. The chain links TRBV6-5 to TRBJ2-2; D not resolved. The CDR3 length is 13 residues. The germline gives CDR1 MNHEY, CDR2 SVGAGI. The V end was cut by 7 bases, the J end by 7 bases, with 13 bases between. The CDR3 region is CASTPKRLGELFF. The CDR3 DNA sequence: TGTGCCAGCACCCCCAAAAGACTCGGGGAGCTGTTTTTT.

This chain joins TRBV7-9 and TRBJ1-1; D remains ambiguous. Germline V gives CDR1 SEHNR, CDR2 FQNEAQ (reference sequence). V was cut by 3 bases and J by 0 bases, with 8 bases left in between. This CDR3 is 14 amino acids long. The CDR3 loop is CASSLLVMNTEAFF. The CDR3 coding sequence is TGTGCCAGCAGCTTGCTTGTCATGAACACTGAAGCTTTCTTT. The full variable domain, rest sourced from reference TRBV7-9 and TRBJ1-1, is DTGVSQNPRHKITKRGQNVTFRCDPISEHNRLYWYRQTLGQGPEFLTYFQNEAQLEKSRLLSDRFSAERPKGSFSTLEIQRTEQGDSAMYLCASSLLVMNTEAFFGQGTRLTVV.

The V gene is TRBV7-6, the J gene TRBJ2-1; 10 nucleotides line up with TRBD2. This CDR3 comprises 14 residues. Germline V gene lookup returns CDR1 SGHVS and CDR2 FNYEAQ. With 1 base clipped from V and 7 bases from J, the junction kept 1 base outside the gene matches. The CDR3 is CASSLEAGGNEQFF. CDR3 DNA: TGTGCCAGCAGCTTAGAAGCGGGAGGGAATGAGCAGTTCTTC.

This rearrangement joins TRBV28 to TRBJ2-2; 8 bases line up with TRBD2. This CDR3 contains 16 residues. The germline gives CDR1 MDHEN, CDR2 SYDVKM. Trimming removed 1 base from V and 1 base from J; junction bases left unmatched: 2. CDR3 in DNA: TGTGCCAGCAGTTTATCAAGCGGGGGGAACACCGGGGAGCTGTTTTTT. This encodes CASSLSSGGNTGELFF.

The chain carries TRBV2 and TRBJ1-1; D is undetermined. Germline-derived CDR1 and CDR2 are SNHLY and FYNNEI. V gave up 6 bases and J gave up 3 bases, with 14 bases separating them. The CDR3 spans 14 residues. CDR3 loop: CASRANGGYTEAFF. In DNA form, the CDR3 reads TGTGCCAGCAGGGCGAATGGAGGTTACACTGAAGCTTTCTTT.

This chain links TRBV19 with TRBJ1-2, with unresolved D. Trimming took 4 bases from V and 8 from J, leaving 11 bases between them. Germline V lookup: CDR1 LNHDA, CDR2 SQIVND (reference sequence). The CDR3 covers 12 residues. CDR3 sequence reads: CASSRRPGGYTF. In nucleotides, the CDR3 is TGTGCCAGTAGTAGACGACCCGGCGGCTACACCTTC.

V is TRBV6-5 and J is TRBJ1-2; D is ambiguous. There are 13 residues in the CDR3. Germline-derived CDR1 and CDR2 are MNHEY and SVGAGI. The ends were cut back, 0 bases at V and 4 bases at J, with 6 bases in the middle. CDR3 DNA: TGTGCCAGCAGTTACTCGAACCGCTATGGCTACACCTTC. Its translation: CASSYSNRYGYTF.

This clone was seen only once. The chain uses TRBV27 and TRBJ2-7; 8 bases match TRBD2. V gave up 5 bases and J gave up 4 bases; unmatched junction bases: 1. CDR1 and CDR2 (germline): MNHEY, SMNVEV (reference sequence). The CDR3 length is 12 residues. The CDR3 sequence is CASSRGGYEQYF. CDR3 coding DNA: TGTGCCAGCAGTCGGGGGGGTTACGAGCAGTACTTC.

Note on this clone: The sample contains more than one DNA sequence encoding this CDR3. The rearrangement joins TRBV28 to TRBJ2-7, with 9 bases that match TRBD1. The CDR3 sequence is 14 residues long. The J segment lost 3 bases and the V segment lost 6 bases, leaving 6 bases of the junction unmatched. CDR1 is MDHEN, CDR2 SYDVKM, per germline. The CDR3 nucleotides are TGTGCCAGCAGGCGACAGGGGGGTAGCTACGAGCAGTACTTC. This sequence encodes CASRRQGGSYEQYF.

This chain links TRBV5-1 with TRBJ1-1; 7 nucleotides line up with TRBD1. This CDR3 contains 13 residues. J lost 5 bases, V lost 4 bases, and 5 bases had no gene match. CDR1 SGHRS and CDR2 YFSETQ come from the germline V gene. The CDR3 protein is CASSPRQGTEAFF. The CDR3 DNA is TGCGCCAGCAGCCCAAGACAGGGTACTGAAGCTTTCTTT.

This clone was seen only once. This sequence joins TRBV2 and TRBJ2-2, with TRBD1 matching over 7 bases. Germline-derived CDR1 and CDR2 are SNHLY and FYNNEI. Trimming took 6 bases from V and 0 from J; bases not matched to a gene: 4. CDR3 length equals 15 residues. The CDR3 loop reads CASSGTVTNTGELFF. CDR3 coding DNA: TGTGCCAGCAGCGGGACAGTAACGAACACCGGGGAGCTGTTTTTT.

V usage is TRBV4-1 and J usage is TRBJ2-1; D may match TRBD1 or TRBD2 (5 bases each). The germline CDR1 and CDR2 sequences are MGHRA and YSYEKL. The CDR3 sequence is 11 residues long. Trimming stripped 3 bases from V and 10 bases from J, with 7 bases between. The CDR3 coding sequence is TGCGCCAGCAGCCATCGGGGCGAGCAGTTCTTC. Amino acid sequence: CASSHRGEQFF.

This clone was detected only once. V usage is TRBV9 and J usage is TRBJ2-1; TRBD1 matches 10 bases. Losses at the gene ends were 0 bases for V and 5 bases for J; bases not matched to a gene: 8. Germline CDR1 reads SGDLS; CDR2 reads YYNGEE. This CDR3 is 17 amino acids long. CDR3 region: CASSVERDRGPHNEQFF. The CDR3 bases are TGTGCCAGCAGCGTAGAAAGGGACAGGGGCCCCCACAATGAGCAGTTCTTC.

The rearrangement links TRBV6-5 to TRBJ1-3; D might be TRBD1 (5 bases). Trimming left V 2 bases short and J 7 bases short, with 9 bases between. The CDR3 is 13 amino acids. Germline loops: CDR1 MNHEY, CDR2 SVGAGI. CDR3 protein: CASSYMRGNTIYF. The CDR3 DNA follows: TGTGCCAGCAGTTACATGCGGGGGAACACCATATATTTT.

The chain combines TRBV11-1 with TRBJ2-1; D gene unclear. The V gene lost 5 bases and the J gene lost 1 base, with 9 bases spanning the gap. The V gene's germline CDR1 is SGHAT and CDR2 FQDESV (reference sequence). The CDR3 length is 14 residues. CDR3 in amino acids: CASSPERSYNEQFF. The DNA for the CDR3 is TGTGCCAGCAGCCCGGAGAGGTCCTACAATGAGCAGTTCTTC. Filled out from reference TRBV11-1 and TRBJ2-1, the complete variable domain reads EAEVAQSPRYKITEKSQAVAFWCDPISGHATLYWYRQILGQGPELLVQFQDESVVDDSQLPKDRFSAERLKGVDSTLKIQPAELGDSAMYLCASSPERSYNEQFFGPGTRLTVL.

This chain joins TRBV5-1 and TRBJ2-3; D not certain. V dropped 1 base and J dropped 0 bases, with 6 bases sitting between them. CDR3 length: 14 residues. Germline V CDR1 and CDR2: SGHRS, YFSETQ. The CDR3 DNA follows: TGCGCCAGCAGCTTGCCAGGAAGCACAGATACGCAGTATTTT. The encoded protein is CASSLPGSTDTQYF.

The rearrangement uses TRBV2 and TRBJ2-7, with TRBD1 matching over 9 bases. Germline values: CDR1 SNHLY, CDR2 FYNNEI. This CDR3 spans 14 amino acids. V dropped 7 bases and J dropped 4; count of bases not matched to a gene: 8. This CDR3 reads CASIIGTGQYEQYF. The CDR3 DNA is TGTGCCAGCATCATAGGGACAGGGCAATACGAGCAGTACTTC.